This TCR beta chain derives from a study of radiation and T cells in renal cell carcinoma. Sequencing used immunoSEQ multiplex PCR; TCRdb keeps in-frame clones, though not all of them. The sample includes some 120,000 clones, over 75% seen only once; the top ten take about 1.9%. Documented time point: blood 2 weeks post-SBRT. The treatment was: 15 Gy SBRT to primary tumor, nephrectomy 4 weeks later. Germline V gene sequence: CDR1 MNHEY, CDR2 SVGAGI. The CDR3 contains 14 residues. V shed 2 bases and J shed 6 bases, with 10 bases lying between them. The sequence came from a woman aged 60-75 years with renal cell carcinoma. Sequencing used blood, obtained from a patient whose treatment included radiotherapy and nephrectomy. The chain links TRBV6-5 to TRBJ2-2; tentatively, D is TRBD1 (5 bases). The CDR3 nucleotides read TGTGCCAGCAGTTACAACCCCAGGGCCGGGGAGCTGTTTTTT. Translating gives CASSYNPRAGELFF.